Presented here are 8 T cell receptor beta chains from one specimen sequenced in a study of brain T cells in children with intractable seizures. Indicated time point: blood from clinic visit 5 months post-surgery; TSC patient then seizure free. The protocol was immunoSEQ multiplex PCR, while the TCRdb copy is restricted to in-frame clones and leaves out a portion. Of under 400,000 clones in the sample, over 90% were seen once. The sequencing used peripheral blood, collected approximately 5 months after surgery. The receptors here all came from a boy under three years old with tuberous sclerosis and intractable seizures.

The CDR3 loop is CASSKDRNTEAFF. The DNA for the CDR3 is TGCGCCAGCAGCAAAGACCGGAACACTGAAGCTTTCTTT. This chain joins TRBV5-1 and TRBJ1-1; D is ambiguous. The length of the CDR3 is 13 residues. Germline V gene sequence: CDR1 SGHRS, CDR2 YFSETQ. V was clipped by 4 bases and J by 1 base, with 8 bases between them.

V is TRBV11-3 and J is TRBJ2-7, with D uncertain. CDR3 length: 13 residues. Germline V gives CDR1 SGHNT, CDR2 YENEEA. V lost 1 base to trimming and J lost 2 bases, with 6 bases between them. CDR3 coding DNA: TGTGCCAGCAGCTTAGCTCTGACCTACGAGCAGTACTTC. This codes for CASSLALTYEQYF.

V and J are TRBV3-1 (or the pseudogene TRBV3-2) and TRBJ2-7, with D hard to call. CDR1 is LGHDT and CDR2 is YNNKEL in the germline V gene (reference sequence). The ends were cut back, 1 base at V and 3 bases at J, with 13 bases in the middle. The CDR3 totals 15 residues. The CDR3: CASSQVGWQDYEQYF. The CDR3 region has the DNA TGTGCCAGCAGCCAAGTAGGTTGGCAGGACTACGAGCAGTACTTC.

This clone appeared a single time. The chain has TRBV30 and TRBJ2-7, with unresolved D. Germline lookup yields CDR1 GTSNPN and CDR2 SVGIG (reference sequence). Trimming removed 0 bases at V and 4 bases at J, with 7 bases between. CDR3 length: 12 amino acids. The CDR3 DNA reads TGTGCCTGGAGTGTTGTTAGGTACGAGCAGTACTTC. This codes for CAWSVVRYEQYF.

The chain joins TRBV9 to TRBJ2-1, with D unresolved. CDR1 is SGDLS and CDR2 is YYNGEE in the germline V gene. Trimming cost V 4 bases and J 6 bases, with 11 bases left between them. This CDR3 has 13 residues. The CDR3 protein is CASSRRDLNEQFF. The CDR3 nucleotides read TGTGCCAGCAGCCGTAGAGATCTCAATGAGCAGTTCTTC.

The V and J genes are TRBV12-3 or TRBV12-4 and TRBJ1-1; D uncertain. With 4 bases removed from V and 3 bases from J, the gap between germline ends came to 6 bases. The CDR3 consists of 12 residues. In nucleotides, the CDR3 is TGTGCCAGCAGTTATACGTACACTGAAGCTTTCTTT. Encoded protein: CASSYTYTEAFF.

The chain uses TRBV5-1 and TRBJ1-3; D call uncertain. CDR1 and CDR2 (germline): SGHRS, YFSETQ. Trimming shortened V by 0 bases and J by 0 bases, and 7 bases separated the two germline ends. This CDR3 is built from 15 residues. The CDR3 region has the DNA TGCGCCAGCAGCTTGGGTTTAAGCTCTGGAAACACCATATATTTT. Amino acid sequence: CASSLGLSSGNTIYF.

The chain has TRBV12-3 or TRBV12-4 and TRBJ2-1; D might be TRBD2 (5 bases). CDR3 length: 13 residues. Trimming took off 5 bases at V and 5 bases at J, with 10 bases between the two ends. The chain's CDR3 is CASSMAGNNEQFF. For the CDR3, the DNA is TGTGCCAGCAGTATGGCGGGTAACAATGAGCAGTTCTTC.